The present T cell receptor (beta chain) was sequenced within a study of T cell repertoires in cytomegalovirus infection. Each CDR3 protein is one row after TCRdb ran MiXCR on the reads. The table includes under 300,000 distinct CDR3 sequences, approximately 22% detected once. This clonotype was counted many times. No antigen is known for it. The V gene's germline CDR1 is SGHTA and CDR2 FQGNSA. Between the trimmed V and J ends, which lost 6 bases and 5 bases, there was a span of 14 bases. CDR3 length: 13 amino acids. Sequencing was performed on cultured PBMCs, taken from culture after CMV antigen stimulation. This chain connects TRBV7-2 to TRBJ2-7; tentatively, D is TRBD2 (7 bases). This TCR came from a human donor in good health (CMV status not recorded). Some clones in this sample may be carry-over from other donors' samples. The CDR3 sequence: CASSSPGGHEQYF. The CDR3 DNA sequence: TGTGCCAGCAGTTCTCCCGGGGGGCACGAGCAGTACTTC.